What follows are 2 T cell receptor beta chains derived from one specimen sequenced in a study of cytomegalovirus exposure and HLA in healthy donors. The PCR made use of 60 Vbeta and 13 Jbeta primers. Using immunoSEQ multiplex PCR, the repertoire was profiled, and TCRdb retains in-frame clones only, with some absent. The sample holds about 160,000 clones, around four fifths seen once. The sequencing sample was made of PBMCs. The receptor source for this set is a male donor in good health and CMV-seronegative.

The rearrangement joins TRBV7-3 to TRBJ2-2; D is undetermined. Trimming removed 2 bases from V and 2 bases from J, with 3 bases in between. Per the germline V gene, CDR1 is SGHTA and CDR2 is FQGTGA. This CDR3 region has 13 residues. The CDR3, as DNA: TGTGCCAGCAGCTTACTAAACACCGGGGAGCTGTTTTTT. Its translation: CASSLLNTGELFF. The full variable domain, with the rest looked up from reference TRBV7-3 and TRBJ2-2, is GAGVSQTPSNKVTEKGKYVELRCDPISGHTALYWYRQSLGQGPEFLIYFQGTGAADDSGLPNDRFFAVRPEGSVSTLKIQRTERGDSAVYLCASSLLNTGELFFGEGSRLTVL.

This clone was recorded once. The chain combines TRBV6-5 with TRBJ2-1; 8 nucleotides agree with TRBD1. The ends lost 6 bases at V and 3 bases at J; junction bases unmatched: 4. CDR3 length equals 14 residues. The germline CDR1 and CDR2 sequences are MNHEY and SVGAGI. CDR3 residues: CASRSGTGYNEQFF. The DNA of the CDR3 is TGTGCCAGCAGATCCGGGACAGGCTACAATGAGCAGTTCTTC.